What follows are 26 T cell receptor beta chains derived from one specimen sequenced in a study of blood T cell repertoires in COVID-19. Assay used: immunoSEQ multiplex PCR; TCRdb lists only in-frame clones, some missing. This sample has roughly 40,000 clones; about 85% occur once, and the top ten carry 30% to 35%. Sequenced sample: peripheral blood. The receptor source for this set is a woman at least 80 years old with acute or convalescent COVID-19.

This clone has just one count. The chain has TRBV7-9 and TRBJ2-1; 9 bases fit TRBD2. V dropped 5 bases and J dropped 7; count of bases not matched to a gene: 12. In germline, CDR1 is SEHNR, CDR2 FQNEAQ (reference sequence). The CDR3 totals 16 residues. The CDR3 loop reads CASSHLLAGRGNEQFF. In DNA, the CDR3 is TGTGCCAGCAGCCACCTACTAGCGGGCAGGGGGAATGAGCAGTTCTTC.

The genes are TRBV11-1 and TRBJ2-5, with 7 positions matching TRBD1. The V and J ends lost 2 bases and 4 bases, in that order; junction bases with no gene match: 4. In germline, CDR1 is SGHAT, CDR2 FQDESV (reference sequence). The CDR3 has 14 amino acids. CDR3 in amino acids: CASSLSTGPETQYF. CDR3 DNA sequence: TGTGCCAGCAGCTTATCGACAGGGCCAGAGACCCAGTACTTC.

The rearrangement joins TRBV3-1 (or the pseudogene TRBV3-2) to TRBJ2-3; 10 positions match TRBD2. The CDR3 is made up of 15 amino acids. The germline CDR1 and CDR2 sequences are LGHDT and YNNKEL (reference sequence). Trimming cost V 5 bases and J 6 bases; bases outside gene matches: 8. CDR3 nucleotides: TGTGCCAGCAGCTCCACTAGCGGGACGTGGGATACGCAGTATTTT. This codes for CASSSTSGTWDTQYF.

This chain uses TRBV30 with TRBJ1-6, with D unclear. Deletions cut 3 bases from V and 10 bases from J, with 10 bases between. Germline V gene data show CDR1 as GTSNPN and CDR2 as SVGIG (reference sequence). The CDR3 sequence is 12 residues long. CDR3 DNA: TGTGCCTGGAGGCCTACGGGGTCACCCCTCCACTTT. This codes for CAWRPTGSPLHF.

This clone was seen ten or more times. The chain recombines TRBV10-1 with TRBJ2-3; 7 bases align to TRBD2. Germline-derived CDR1 and CDR2 are WNHNN and SYGVQD (reference sequence). This CDR3 region has 15 residues. The trim removed 8 bases at V and 5 bases at J, leaving 13 bases unmatched. The CDR3 loop is CASGVLRGSVDTQYF. The CDR3 DNA is TGCGCCAGCGGGGTCCTTCGCGGGAGTGTAGATACGCAGTATTTT.

This chain's CDR3 is CASSFGTSTTNEKLFF. The DNA of the CDR3 is TGTGCCAGCAGCTTCGGGACAAGTACAACTAATGAAAAACTGTTTTTT. The chain carries TRBV5-4 and TRBJ1-4, with a possible D match to TRBD1 (6 bases). Between the trimmed V and J ends, which lost 2 bases and 0 bases, there was a span of 11 bases. The CDR3 runs 16 residues. Germline loops: CDR1 SGHNT, CDR2 YYREEE (reference sequence). Together with reference TRBV5-4 and TRBJ1-4, the CDR3 gives the full variable domain: ETGVTQSPTHLIKTRGQQVTLRCSSQSGHNTVSWYQQALGQGPQFIFQYYREEENGRGNFPPRFSGLQFPNYSSELNVNALELDDSALYLCASSFGTSTTNEKLFFGSGTQLSVL.

V gene TRBV11-2 combines with J gene TRBJ2-5; maybe TRBD2 (6 bases). Trimming pared 4 bases from V and 6 bases from J, leaving 12 bases between. The length of the CDR3 is 13 residues. Germline V gives CDR1 SGHAT, CDR2 FQNNGV. The CDR3 loop reads CASSWRDPKTQYF. CDR3 DNA sequence: TGTGCCAGCAGCTGGCGGGATCCCAAGACCCAGTACTTC.

This chain connects TRBV7-8 to TRBJ1-4, with D unclear. With 1 base removed from V and 0 bases from J, the gap between germline ends came to 9 bases. CDR1 is SGHVS, CDR2 FQNEAQ, per germline. This CDR3 is 16 amino acids long. CDR3 nucleotide sequence: TGTGCCAGCAGCTTAGGAGGAGGAACAACTAATGAAAAACTGTTTTTT. It codes for CASSLGGGTTNEKLFF.

J is TRBJ1-1 and V is TRBV6-4, with D uncertain. Between the trimmed V and J ends, which lost 5 bases and 4 bases, there was a span of 11 bases. The germline CDR1 and CDR2 sequences are MRHNA and SNTAGT. This CDR3 has 13 amino acids. The CDR3 region is CASSLDRGTEAFF. The CDR3 DNA follows: TGTGCCAGCAGTCTAGACCGTGGCACTGAAGCTTTCTTT.

The rearrangement links TRBV19 to TRBJ2-3, with a possible D match to TRBD1 (6 bases). Germline values: CDR1 LNHDA, CDR2 SQIVND (reference sequence). The CDR3 sequence is 13 residues long. V was pared by 9 bases and J by 7 bases, with 17 bases between. The CDR3 DNA follows: TGTGCCAGCCAACTTACAGGGTGGCATACGCAGTATTTT. Protein sequence: CASQLTGWHTQYF.

In nucleotides, the CDR3 is TGTGCCAGCAGCTTCGGGAGGGGGAACGAGCAGTACTTC. This gives the protein CASSFGRGNEQYF. The V call is TRBV5-4, the J call TRBJ2-7, with 8 bases identical to TRBD2. The CDR3 consists of 13 residues. The germline gives CDR1 SGHNT, CDR2 YYREEE (reference sequence). The V and J ends lost 2 bases and 5 bases, in that order; junction bases with no gene match: 3.

CDR3 coding DNA: TGTGCCAGCAGCCGGGGATCCGGGACAGGGGTTTACAATGAGCAGTTCTTC. Amino acids: CASSRGSGTGVYNEQFF. V gene TRBV27 combines with J gene TRBJ2-1; 10 bases are shared with TRBD1. From germline, CDR1 is MNHEY and CDR2 SMNVEV (reference sequence). This CDR3 is 17 amino acids long. Trimming took 6 bases from V and 4 from J; bases not matched to a gene: 12.

The rearrangement uses TRBV18 and TRBJ1-2; TRBD1 is a possible D gene (5 bases). Trimming removed 5 bases from V and 2 bases from J, with 9 bases in between. The CDR3 contains 13 residues. CDR1 and CDR2 from the germline V gene are KGHSH and LQKENI. CDR3 amino acids: CASSVQENYGYTF. As DNA, the CDR3 is TGTGCCAGCTCAGTACAGGAGAACTATGGCTACACCTTC.

The rearrangement joins TRBV27 to TRBJ2-3, with TRBD1 matching over 7 bases. The germline gives CDR1 MNHEY, CDR2 SMNVEV (reference sequence). The CDR3 contains 17 residues. After removal of 4 bases from V and 3 bases from J, the junction contained 13 bases not matched to a gene. As DNA, the CDR3 is TGTGCCAGCAGTTCCCTAGGGGGCACATCTAAAACAGATACGCAGTATTTT. The encoded protein is CASSSLGGTSKTDTQYF.

The V call is TRBV5-1, the J call TRBJ1-6; D remains unclear. V lost 2 bases, J lost 5 bases, and 11 bases lay in between. CDR3 length equals 15 residues. CDR1 is SGHRS and CDR2 is YFSETQ in the germline V gene. The CDR3 sequence: CASSLQTENNSPLHF. The CDR3 coding sequence is TGCGCCAGCAGCTTACAAACAGAGAATAATTCACCCCTCCACTTT. The full variable domain, completed using reference TRBV5-1 and TRBJ1-6, is KAGVTQTPRYLIKTRGQQVTLSCSPISGHRSVSWYQQTPGQGLQFLFEYFSETQRNKGNFPGRFSGRQFSNSRSEMNVSTLELGDSALYLCASSLQTENNSPLHFGNGTRLTVT.

The chain employs TRBV30 and TRBJ2-1; D remains ambiguous. This CDR3 is 13 amino acids long. CDR1 and CDR2 (germline): GTSNPN, SVGIG (reference sequence). Trimming removed 2 bases from V and 3 bases from J, with 8 bases in between. CDR3 nucleotide sequence: TGTGCCTGGAGTTATAGGAGCTACAATGAGCAGTTCTTC. This gives the protein CAWSYRSYNEQFF.

The chain combines TRBV4-2 with TRBJ2-3, with 11 bases fitting TRBD2. CDR1 is LGHNA and CDR2 is YNFKEQ in the germline V gene. With 3 bases clipped from V and 4 bases from J, the junction kept 9 bases outside the gene matches. The CDR3 is 17 amino acids. The CDR3 nucleotides read TGTGCCAGCAGCCACCACCTAGCGGGAGGAGGTTCAGATACGCAGTATTTT. Its translation is CASSHHLAGGGSDTQYF.

By proportion, this clone is medium-sized. The chain uses TRBV19 and TRBJ1-1, with D maybe TRBD1 (5 bases). Between the trimmed V and J ends, which lost 8 bases and 3 bases, there was a span of 16 bases. The germline CDR1 and CDR2 sequences are LNHDA and SQIVND (reference sequence). The CDR3 length is 14 residues. CDR3 bases: TGTGCCAGTGGAGACAGCAACCAGGACACTGAAGCTTTCTTT. This gives the protein CASGDSNQDTEAFF.

This chain uses TRBV18 with TRBJ2-7, with TRBD2 as a possible D gene (6 bases). Germline V gene lookup returns CDR1 KGHSH and CDR2 LQKENI. The CDR3 consists of 14 residues. V was trimmed by 3 bases and J by 3 bases, leaving 12 bases between them. The chain's CDR3 is CASSPFGSDYEQYF. The CDR3 DNA follows: TGTGCCAGCTCACCGTTCGGGAGCGACTACGAGCAGTACTTC.

This chain joins TRBV6-6 and TRBJ2-7, with 7 positions matching TRBD1. Looked up from germline, CDR1 is MNHNY and CDR2 is SVGAGI (reference sequence). The J segment lost 5 bases and the V segment lost 6 bases, leaving 10 bases of the junction unmatched. The CDR3 spans 14 residues. The CDR3 sequence: CASRMTGFPDEQYF. As DNA, the CDR3 is TGTGCCAGCAGAATGACAGGGTTCCCCGACGAGCAGTACTTC.

The chain joins TRBV6-5 to TRBJ1-4, with TRBD1 matching 7 bases. Germline V CDR1 and CDR2: MNHEY, SVGAGI. CDR3 size: 12 residues. V lost 6 bases and J lost 11; bases outside the gene matches: 6. CDR3 protein: CASRGQVPKLFF. The CDR3 DNA is TGTGCCAGCAGAGGACAGGTCCCTAAACTGTTTTTT.

This rearrangement joins TRBV19 to TRBJ2-7; 10 bases map to TRBD2. V trimming: 7 bases; J trimming: 2 bases; junction bases outside the gene matches: 8. CDR1 and CDR2 (germline): LNHDA, SQIVND (reference sequence). CDR3 size: 15 residues. The chain's CDR3 is CASNLEAGGPYEQYF. The DNA for the CDR3 is TGTGCCAGTAACCTTGAAGCGGGAGGGCCCTACGAGCAGTACTTC.

The gene calls are TRBV7-9 and TRBJ1-1; D gene uncertain. Germline V lookup: CDR1 SEHNR, CDR2 FQNEAQ (reference sequence). V lost 7 bases, J lost 5 bases, and 14 bases lay in between. There are 13 residues in the CDR3. The CDR3 region is CASTDLGGTEAFF. In nucleotides, the CDR3 is TGTGCCAGCACCGATCTGGGAGGGACTGAAGCTTTCTTT.

V gene TRBV19 combines with J gene TRBJ1-6; unclear D gene. With 9 bases removed from V and 0 bases from J, the gap between germline ends came to 3 bases. CDR3 length equals 12 residues. The germline gives CDR1 LNHDA, CDR2 SQIVND (reference sequence). CDR3 residues: CASSSYNSPLHF. The DNA of the CDR3 is TGTGCCAGCAGCTCCTATAATTCACCCCTCCACTTT.

The chain is built from TRBV5-1 and TRBJ2-5; 13 bases align to TRBD2. V lost 3 bases and J lost 4; bases outside the gene matches: 12. The CDR3 runs to 18 residues. Germline V gene lookup returns CDR1 SGHRS and CDR2 YFSETQ. In DNA, the CDR3 is TGCGCCAGCAGCTGGACTAGCGGGAGAAGCTTGGGGGCAGAGACCCAGTACTTC. As protein: CASSWTSGRSLGAETQYF. Looking up the rest from reference TRBV5-1 and TRBJ2-5 gives the full variable domain: KAGVTQTPRYLIKTRGQQVTLSCSPISGHRSVSWYQQTPGQGLQFLFEYFSETQRNKGNFPGRFSGRQFSNSRSEMNVSTLELGDSALYLCASSWTSGRSLGAETQYFGPGTRLLVL.

The chain employs TRBV10-3 and TRBJ2-7; perhaps TRBD2 as D (6 bases). The germline CDR1 and CDR2 sequences are ENHRY and SYGVKD. The CDR3 sequence is 11 residues long. The germline V and J ends were trimmed by 9 bases and 4 bases, with 10 bases remaining between them. The CDR3 DNA follows: TGTGCCATTACAGCGGGTTACGAGCAGTACTTC. Translation: CAITAGYEQYF.